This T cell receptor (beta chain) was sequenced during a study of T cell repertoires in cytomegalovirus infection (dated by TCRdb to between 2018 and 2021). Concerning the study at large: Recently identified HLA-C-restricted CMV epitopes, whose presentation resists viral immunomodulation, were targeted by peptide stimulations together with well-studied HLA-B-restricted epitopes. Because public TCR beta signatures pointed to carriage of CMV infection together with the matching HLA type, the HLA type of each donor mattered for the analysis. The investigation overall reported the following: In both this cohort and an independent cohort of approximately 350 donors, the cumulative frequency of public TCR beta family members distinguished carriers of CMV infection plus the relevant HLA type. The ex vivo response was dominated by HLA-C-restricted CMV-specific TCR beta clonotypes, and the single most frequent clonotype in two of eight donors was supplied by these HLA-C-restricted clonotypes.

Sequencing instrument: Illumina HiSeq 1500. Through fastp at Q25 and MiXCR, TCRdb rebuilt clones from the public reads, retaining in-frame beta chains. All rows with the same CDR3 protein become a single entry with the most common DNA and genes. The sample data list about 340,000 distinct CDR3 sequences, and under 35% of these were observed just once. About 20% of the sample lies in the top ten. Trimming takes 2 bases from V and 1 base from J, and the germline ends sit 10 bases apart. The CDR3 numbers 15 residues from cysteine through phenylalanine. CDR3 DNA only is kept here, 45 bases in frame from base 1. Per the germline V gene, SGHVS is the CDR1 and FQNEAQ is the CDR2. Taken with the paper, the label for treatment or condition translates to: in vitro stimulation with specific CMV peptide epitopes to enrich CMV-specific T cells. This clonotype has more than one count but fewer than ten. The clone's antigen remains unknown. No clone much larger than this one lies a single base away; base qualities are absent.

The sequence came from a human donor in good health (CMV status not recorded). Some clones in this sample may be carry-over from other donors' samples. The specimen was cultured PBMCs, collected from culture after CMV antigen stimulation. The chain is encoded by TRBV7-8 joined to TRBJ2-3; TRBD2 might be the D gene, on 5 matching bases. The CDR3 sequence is CASSLSPEGTDTQYF. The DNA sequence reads TGTGCCAGCAGCTTAAGCCCGGAGGGCACAGATACGCAGTATTTT.